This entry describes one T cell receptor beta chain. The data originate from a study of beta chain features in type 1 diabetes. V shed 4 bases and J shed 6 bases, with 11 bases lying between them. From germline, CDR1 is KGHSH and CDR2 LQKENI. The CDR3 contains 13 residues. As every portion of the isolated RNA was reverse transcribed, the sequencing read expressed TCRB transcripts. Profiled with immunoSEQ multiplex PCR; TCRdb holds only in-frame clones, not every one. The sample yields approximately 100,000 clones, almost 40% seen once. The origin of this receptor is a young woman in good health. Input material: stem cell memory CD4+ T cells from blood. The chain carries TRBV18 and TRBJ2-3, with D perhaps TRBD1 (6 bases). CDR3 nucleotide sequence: TGTGCCAGCTCACACAGGGCGACGGATACGCAGTATTTT. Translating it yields CASSHRATDTQYF.